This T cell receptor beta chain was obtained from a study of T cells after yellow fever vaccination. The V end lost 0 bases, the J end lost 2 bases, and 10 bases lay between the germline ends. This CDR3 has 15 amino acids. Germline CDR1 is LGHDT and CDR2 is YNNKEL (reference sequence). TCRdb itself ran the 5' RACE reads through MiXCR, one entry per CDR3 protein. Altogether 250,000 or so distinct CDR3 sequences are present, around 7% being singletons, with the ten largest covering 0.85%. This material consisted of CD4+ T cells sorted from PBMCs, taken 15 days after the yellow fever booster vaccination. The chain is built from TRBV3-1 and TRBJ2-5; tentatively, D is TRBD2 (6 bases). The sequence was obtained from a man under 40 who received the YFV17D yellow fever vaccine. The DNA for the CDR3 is TGTGCCAGCAGCCAAGACGCGGGACCACAAGAGACCCAGTACTTC. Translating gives CASSQDAGPQETQYF.